This T cell receptor beta chain was sequenced in a study of identical twins. Many counts were recorded for this clonotype. There are 11 residues in the CDR3. Germline CDR1 reads DFQATT; CDR2 reads SNEGSKA (reference sequence). Trimming cost V 6 bases and J 7 bases; bases outside gene matches: 3. Through template switching, a universal primer site was introduced, and the cDNA contained unique molecular identifiers. TCRdb reprocessed the 5' RACE reads via MiXCR and lists one record per CDR3 protein. The data contain roughly 200,000 distinct CDR3 sequences, around 6.9% of them singletons. These data also formed part of another study, on yellow fever vaccine responses in identical twins.

The clonotype originates from a woman between 18 and 29 years old in good health. The material sequenced was memory (CD45RO+) T cells sorted from blood. The chain uses TRBV20-1 and TRBJ2-1; 7 nucleotides align to TRBD2. For the CDR3, the DNA is TGCAGTGCGGAGCGGGGAAATGAGCAGTTCTTC. Translated: CSAERGNEQFF.